These 18 T cell receptor beta chains originate from one sample sequenced in a study of OX40 agonist ivuxolimab in advanced cancers. TCRdb's copy holds only in-frame clones and misses some; the assay was immunoSEQ multiplex PCR. Of fewer than 200,000 clones in the sample, 90% to 95% were seen once. Sequencing used CD4+ or CD8+ T cells sorted from blood, obtained in a trial of the OX40 agonist ivuxolimab. These receptors came from an adult with an advanced solid tumor such as melanoma, head and neck, liver or kidney cancer.

The count of this clone is one. This chain joins TRBV5-4 and TRBJ2-7, with D maybe TRBD1 (6 bases). V lost 1 base to trimming and J lost 2 bases, with 16 bases between them. Germline loops: CDR1 SGHNT, CDR2 YYREEE (reference sequence). This CDR3 comprises 16 residues. The CDR3 DNA is TGTGCCAGCAGCTTGACGTCCCGGAGGACAGCCTACGAGCAGTACTTC. Amino acids: CASSLTSRRTAYEQYF. The whole variable domain, filled in from reference TRBV5-4 and TRBJ2-7, reads ETGVTQSPTHLIKTRGQQVTLRCSSQSGHNTVSWYQQALGQGPQFIFQYYREEENGRGNFPPRFSGLQFPNYSSELNVNALELDDSALYLCASSLTSRRTAYEQYFGPGTRLTVT.

In its sample, this clone was seen once. V gene TRBV4-3 combines with J gene TRBJ2-1; 8 nucleotides agree with TRBD2. Germline-derived CDR1 and CDR2 are LGHNA and YSLEER. CDR3 length: 15 residues. V trimming: 0 bases; J trimming: 7 bases; junction bases outside the gene matches: 5. The CDR3 region is CASSQEAGGGNEQFF. The CDR3 DNA sequence: TGCGCCAGCAGCCAAGAGGCGGGGGGAGGGAATGAGCAGTTCTTC.

This sequence joins TRBV7-2 and TRBJ2-1; D is unclear. The CDR3 loop spans 13 amino acids. The germline V gene has CDR1 SGHTA and CDR2 FQGNSA. Trimming cost V 3 bases and J 8 bases, with 11 bases left between them. The CDR3 region has the DNA TGTGCCAGCAGCTTGGACCTAGAGGATGAGCAGTTCTTC. It is translated as CASSLDLEDEQFF.

This clone appeared once. V usage is TRBV19 and J usage is TRBJ2-6; D is unresolved. Looked up from germline, CDR1 is LNHDA and CDR2 is SQIVND (reference sequence). The CDR3 contains 17 residues. Trimming took off 10 bases at V and 0 bases at J, with 19 bases between the two ends. CDR3 DNA sequence: TGTGCCACCCGTGGTCAGTCAAAGAGCTCTGGGGCCAACGTCCTGACTTTC. Its protein is CATRGQSKSSGANVLTF.

V usage is TRBV9 and J usage is TRBJ2-1, with 11 bases aligning to TRBD2. CDR1 is SGDLS, CDR2 YYNGEE, per germline. V trimming: 3 bases; J trimming: 5 bases; junction bases outside the gene matches: 1. The CDR3 spans 14 residues. The chain's CDR3 is CASSGGLADNEQFF. Written as DNA, the CDR3 is TGTGCCAGCAGCGGGGGACTAGCGGACAATGAGCAGTTCTTC.

The chain joins TRBV6-6 to TRBJ1-5; no clear D gene. Trimming pared 6 bases from V and 6 bases from J, leaving 9 bases between. CDR1 is MNHNY and CDR2 is SVGAGI in the germline V gene (reference sequence). The CDR3 runs to 12 residues. CDR3 amino acids: CASSWRRQPQHF. In DNA, the CDR3 is TGTGCCAGCAGCTGGCGACGTCAGCCCCAGCATTTT.

The J gene is TRBJ1-2, the V gene TRBV18; D uncertain. The length of the CDR3 is 13 residues. Germline values: CDR1 KGHSH, CDR2 LQKENI. V was trimmed by 1 base and J by 4 bases, leaving 7 bases between them. For the CDR3, the DNA is TGTGCCAGCTCACCACGGGTCGGCTATGGCTACACCTTC. Translation gives CASSPRVGYGYTF.

V usage is TRBV7-2 and J usage is TRBJ1-5; tentative D call: TRBD1 (5 bases). The CDR3 runs 15 residues. Germline CDR1 SGHTA, CDR2 FQGNSA. Trimming took off 3 bases at V and 4 bases at J, with 13 bases between the two ends. Here the CDR3 reads CASSFQQGANQPQHF. The CDR3 region has the DNA TGTGCCAGCAGCTTTCAGCAGGGAGCAAATCAGCCCCAGCATTTT. Using reference TRBV7-2 and TRBJ1-5 for the parts outside the CDR3, the full variable domain is GAGVSQSPSNKVTEKGKDVELRCDPISGHTALYWYRQSLGQGLEFLIYFQGNSAPDKSGLPSDRFSAERTGGSVSTLTIQRTQQEDSAVYLCASSFQQGANQPQHFGDGTRLSIL.

The V gene is TRBV7-2, the J gene TRBJ2-7; TRBD1 matches 9 bases. V trimming: 4 bases; J trimming: 4 bases; junction bases outside the gene matches: 11. Germline CDR1 SGHTA, CDR2 FQGNSA. This CDR3 has 16 residues. This CDR3 reads CASSSLPGQGLYEQYF. CDR3 in DNA: TGTGCCAGCAGCTCGCTTCCGGGACAGGGCCTATACGAGCAGTACTTC. Filled out from reference TRBV7-2 and TRBJ2-7, the complete variable domain reads GAGVSQSPSNKVTEKGKDVELRCDPISGHTALYWYRQSLGQGLEFLIYFQGNSAPDKSGLPSDRFSAERTGGSVSTLTIQRTQQEDSAVYLCASSSLPGQGLYEQYFGPGTRLTVT.

This chain connects TRBV4-1 to TRBJ1-4, with no clear D. Trimming took off 0 bases at V and 16 bases at J, with 12 bases between the two ends. CDR3 length: 12 residues. Germline CDR1 is MGHRA and CDR2 is YSYEKL. The CDR3 here is CASSQDSAGPFF. The CDR3 coding sequence is TGCGCCAGCAGCCAAGATTCTGCGGGTCCGTTTTTT.

This rearrangement joins TRBV7-6 to TRBJ2-5, with D unclear. Germline V gene sequence: CDR1 SGHVS, CDR2 FNYEAQ. The CDR3 spans 13 residues. The V and J ends lost 1 base and 2 bases respectively, with 5 bases between them. The CDR3 loop reads CASSLGRQETQYF. CDR3 nucleotides: TGTGCCAGCAGCTTAGGACGGCAAGAGACCCAGTACTTC.

The chain employs TRBV6-1 and TRBJ2-7; D may be TRBD1 (6 bases). The CDR3 runs 15 residues. CDR1 MNHNS and CDR2 SASEGT come from the germline V gene. V lost 5 bases to trimming and J lost 2 bases, with 16 bases between them. This chain's CDR3 is CASSPVGTSAYEQYF. DNA for the CDR3: TGTGCCAGCAGTCCCGTTGGGACATCGGCCTACGAGCAGTACTTC.

V gene TRBV20-1 combines with J gene TRBJ1-2; D ambiguous. Germline V gene sequence: CDR1 DFQATT, CDR2 SNEGSKA (reference sequence). The V end lost 6 bases, the J end lost 4 bases, and 9 bases lay between the germline ends. The CDR3 runs 11 residues. The CDR3, as DNA: TGCAGTGCGCCCATACTCTATGGCTACACCTTC. Its protein is CSAPILYGYTF.

This clone was seen only once. The V call is TRBV28, the J call TRBJ1-1; D call uncertain. Between the trimmed V and J ends, which lost 3 bases and 1 base, there was a span of 12 bases. The CDR3 runs 15 residues. Germline assignment: CDR1 MDHEN and CDR2 SYDVKM. CDR3 amino acids: CASSFRTEGNTEAFF. CDR3 nucleotide sequence: TGTGCCAGCAGTTTCCGGACGGAGGGGAACACTGAAGCTTTCTTT.

The genes are TRBV6-1 and TRBJ2-2; 14 nucleotides align to TRBD2. The CDR3 loop spans 20 amino acids. V was clipped by 4 bases and J by 5 bases; unmatched bases: 15. The germline V gene encodes CDR1 MNHNS and CDR2 SASEGT. DNA of the CDR3: TGTGCCAGCAGTGCCATCGGACTAGCGGGAGGAAGTATGCGGACCGGGGAGCTGTTTTTT. This sequence encodes CASSAIGLAGGSMRTGELFF.

V and J are TRBV2 and TRBJ2-2, with D possibly TRBD1 on 6 matching bases. CDR1 SNHLY and CDR2 FYNNEI come from the germline V gene. This CDR3 region has 18 residues. V shed 6 bases and J shed 3 bases, with 23 bases lying between them. The CDR3 DNA sequence: TGTGCCAGCAGAGAAAGGGACACAGGCCCCAAGGACACCGGGGAGCTGTTTTTT. This sequence encodes CASRERDTGPKDTGELFF.

The rearrangement joins TRBV5-1 to TRBJ1-2; no definite D call. This CDR3 has 13 amino acids. The germline V gene encodes CDR1 SGHRS and CDR2 YFSETQ. V was trimmed by 7 bases and J by 7 bases, leaving 17 bases between them. CDR3: CASWEGPAVGYTF. The CDR3 DNA sequence: TGCGCCAGCTGGGAGGGTCCGGCCGTTGGCTACACCTTC. Looking up the rest from reference TRBV5-1 and TRBJ1-2 gives the full variable domain: KAGVTQTPRYLIKTRGQQVTLSCSPISGHRSVSWYQQTPGQGLQFLFEYFSETQRNKGNFPGRFSGRQFSNSRSEMNVSTLELGDSALYLCASWEGPAVGYTFGSGTRLTVV.

The chain couples TRBV7-2 to TRBJ2-3, with 10 bases fitting TRBD2. In germline, CDR1 is SGHTA, CDR2 FQGNSA. The CDR3 consists of 16 residues. V trimming: 6 bases; J trimming: 4 bases; junction bases outside the gene matches: 10. CDR3 nucleotide sequence: TGTGCCAGCAGGTTAAATCTAGCGGGAGCCGCAGATACGCAGTATTTT. Protein: CASRLNLAGAADTQYF.